The present T cell receptor beta chain was sequenced within a study of shared T cell receptors in the human thymus. Profiled with immunoSEQ multiplex PCR; TCRdb holds only in-frame clones, not every one. The sample has about 610,000 clones; around nine tenths are singletons. These sequences were also reported in another study, on human thymus T cells. That source adds: Infants, healthy and Finnish, who were having corrective surgery for congenital heart defects served as donors. The source of the thymus tissue was resections taken during corrective heart surgery. Thymic and blood repertoires appeared to carry a bias in their V and J gene usage. Related research has reported that thymic repertoires overlap highly among unrelated individuals.

The TCR comes from a boy younger than two with a congenital heart defect. Sequencing was carried out using thymocytes.

CDR3 sequence: CATSRGDRDPEETQYF. The CDR3 nucleotides are TGTGCCACCAGCAGAGGGGACAGGGACCCGGAAGAGACCCAGTACTTC. The V gene is TRBV15, the J gene TRBJ2-5, with 9 bases lining up with TRBD1. Germline lookup yields CDR1 LNHNV and CDR2 YYDKDF (reference sequence). This CDR3 region has 16 residues. Trimming removed 1 base from V and 3 bases from J; junction bases left unmatched: 6. The variable domain in full, completed from reference TRBV15 and TRBJ2-5, reads DAMVIQNPRYQVTQFGKPVTLSCSQTLNHNVMYWYQQKSSQAPKLLFHYYDKDFNNEADTPDNFQSRRPNTSFCFLDIRSPGLGDTAMYLCATSRGDRDPEETQYFGPGTRLLVL.